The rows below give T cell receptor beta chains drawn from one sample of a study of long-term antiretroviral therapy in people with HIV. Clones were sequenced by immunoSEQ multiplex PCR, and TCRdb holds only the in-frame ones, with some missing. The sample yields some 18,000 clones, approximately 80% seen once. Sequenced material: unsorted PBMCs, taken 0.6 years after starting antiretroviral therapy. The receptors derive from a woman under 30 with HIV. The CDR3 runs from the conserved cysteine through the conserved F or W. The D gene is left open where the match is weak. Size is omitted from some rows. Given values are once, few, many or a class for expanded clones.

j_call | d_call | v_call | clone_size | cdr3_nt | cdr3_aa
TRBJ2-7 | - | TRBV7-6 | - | TGTGCCAGCAGCCCTGTCACCGGGTGGGGTCTGTACGAGCAGTACTTC | CASSPVTGWGLYEQYF
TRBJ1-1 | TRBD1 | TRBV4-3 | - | TGCGCCAGCAGCCATGACAGGGTCCAGCCTGAAGCTTTCTTT | CASSHDRVQPEAFF
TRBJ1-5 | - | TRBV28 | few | TGTGCCAGCAGTTATCCTCCAGGGTCGAGCAATCAGCCCCAGCATTTT | CASSYPPGSSNQPQHF
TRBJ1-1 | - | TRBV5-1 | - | TGCGCCAGCAAGGAAGACGGGGGAAGTACTGAAGCTTTCTTT | CASKEDGGSTEAFF
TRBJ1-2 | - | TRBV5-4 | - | TGTGCCAGCAGCTTTGACGGAGCTAACTATGGCTACACCTTC | CASSFDGANYGYTF
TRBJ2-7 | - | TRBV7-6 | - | TGTGCCAGCAGCTTGGAGGGAGAGTTCTACGAGCAGTACTTC | CASSLEGEFYEQYF
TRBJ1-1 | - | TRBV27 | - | TGTGCCAGCAGTTTAGACCCGAACACTGAAGCTTTCTTT | CASSLDPNTEAFF
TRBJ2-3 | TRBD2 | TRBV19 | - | TGTGCCAGTAGTCCGGCGGGGGGCACAGATACGCAGTATTTT | CASSPAGGTDTQYF
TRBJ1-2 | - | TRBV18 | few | TGTGCCAGCTCACCTATTCAGGACGGCGGTAACTATGGCTACACCTTC | CASSPIQDGGNYGYTF
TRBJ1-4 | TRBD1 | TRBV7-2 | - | TGTGCCAGCAGCTTGGGACAGGGGCGCCAAAAACTGTTTTTT | CASSLGQGRQKLFF
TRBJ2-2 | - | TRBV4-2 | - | TGTGCCAGCAGCCAAGACAGGGGTCCCGGGGAGCTGTTTTTT | CASSQDRGPGELFF
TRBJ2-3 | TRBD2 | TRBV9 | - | TGTGCCAGCAGCGTAGGGACTAGCGGGGTGGGAGATACGCAGTATTTT | CASSVGTSGVGDTQYF
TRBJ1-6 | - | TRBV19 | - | TGTGCCAGTAGTATGGTGACCGGTTCGCCCCTCCACTTT | CASSMVTGSPLHF
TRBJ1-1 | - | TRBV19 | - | TGTGCCAGTAGTATGGGGGCCACTGAAGCTTTCTTT | CASSMGATEAFF
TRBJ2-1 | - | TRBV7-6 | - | TGTGCCAGCAGCTTAACTCTCAGCGGGTGGAGCTCCTACAATGAGCAGTTCTTC | CASSLTLSGWSSYNEQFF
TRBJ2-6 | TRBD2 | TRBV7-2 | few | TGTGCCAGCAGCTTATTTCTAGCGGGAAAGTACACTGGGGCCAACGTCCTGACTTTC | CASSLFLAGKYTGANVLTF
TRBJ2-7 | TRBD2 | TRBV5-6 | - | TGTGCCAGCAGCTCACTGGGGGGGGGACCAACCTACGAGCAGTACTTC | CASSSLGGGPTYEQYF
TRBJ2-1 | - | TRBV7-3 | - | TGTGCCAGCAGCTCCCTTGGGTCGCCGAACTACAATGAGCAGTTCTTC | CASSSLGSPNYNEQFF
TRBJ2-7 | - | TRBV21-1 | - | TGTGCCGACGGACAGGGGGCCAAGCTCTACGAGCAGTACTTC | CADGQGAKLYEQYF
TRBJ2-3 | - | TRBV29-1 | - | TGCAGCGTTGAAGGCGGGGCTAACACAGATACGCAGTATTTT | CSVEGGANTDTQYF